The rows below give T cell receptor beta chains drawn from one sample of a study of human T cells and chemical hapten exposure. TCRdb recomputed calls from the RACE reads with MiXCR, one row per CDR3 protein. Altogether 35,000 to 45,000 distinct CDR3 sequences are present, approximately 9% being singletons, with the ten largest covering 15%. Sequencing was performed on whole blood, taken in connection with sensitization to the hapten diphenylcyclopropenone (DPC). These receptors came from a woman aged 40 to 55 with alopecia areata. Some clones in this sample may be carry-over from other donors' samples. The CDR3 runs from the conserved cysteine through the conserved F or W. Each record gives: V gene, J gene, clone size, D gene, CDR3 protein, CDR3 DNA. D genes are given only for firm matches. Rows give clone size only sometimes, using once, few, many, or a class for an expanded clone.

TRBV7-2,TRBJ2-7,NA,NA,CASSFSRSYEQYF,TGTGCCAGCAGCTTCTCACGATCCTACGAGCAGTACTTC
TRBV27,TRBJ2-5,few,TRBD2,CASSLIAGAETQYF,TGTGCCAGCAGCTTAATAGCGGGGGCGGAGACCCAGTACTTC
TRBV6-2/TRBV6-3,TRBJ2-2,NA,NA,CASTPYTVVTGELFF,TGTGCCAGCACTCCCTATACAGTGGTAACCGGGGAGCTGTTTTTT
TRBV6-6,TRBJ2-7,once,TRBD2,CASSYEGSSGGYEQYF,TGTGCCAGCAGTTACGAAGGTTCTAGCGGGGGGTACGAGCAGTACTTC
TRBV5-1,TRBJ1-3,many,NA,CASSLDPSGTGVSGNTIYF,TGCGCCAGCAGCTTGGATCCGAGTGGAACAGGCGTCTCTGGAAACACCATATATTTT
TRBV7-2,TRBJ1-1,many,TRBD1,CASSPTTGTEAFF,TGTGCCAGCAGCCCGACGACAGGGACTGAAGCTTTCTTT
TRBV28,TRBJ1-1,many,NA,CASSLWGWGSTEAFF,TGTGCCAGCAGTTTATGGGGGTGGGGTTCCACTGAAGCTTTCTTT
TRBV4-2,TRBJ1-2,many,NA,CASSPPSLNYGYTF,TGTGCCAGCAGCCCCCCGAGTCTTAACTATGGCTACACCTTC
TRBV3-1,TRBJ2-7,NA,NA,CASSPGWTYEQYF,TGTGCCAGCAGCCCCGGGTGGACCTACGAGCAGTACTTC
TRBV29-1,TRBJ1-1,many,NA,CSAQGPGIEAFF,TGCAGCGCCCAAGGGCCGGGCATTGAAGCTTTCTTT
TRBV6-5,TRBJ2-4,NA,NA,CASQINRAKNIQYF,TGTGCCAGCCAAATTAACAGGGCCAAAAACATTCAGTACTTC
TRBV11-1,TRBJ2-1,NA,TRBD2,CASGGLGPADEQFF,TGTGCCAGTGGGGGACTAGGACCAGCAGATGAGCAGTTCTTC
TRBV11-1,TRBJ2-3,NA,TRBD2,CASSLKSVAGGGTQYF,TGTGCCAGCAGCTTAAAGTCGGTAGCGGGGGGAGGTACGCAGTATTTT
TRBV5-1,TRBJ2-1,many,NA,CASSVSSVGVAGEQFF,TGCGCCAGCAGCGTATCGAGTGTTGGGGTAGCAGGGGAGCAGTTCTTC
TRBV7-3,TRBJ2-2,many,TRBD2,CASSPYQRGTGELFF,TGTGCCAGCAGCCCCTACCAGCGGGGCACCGGGGAGCTGTTTTTT
TRBV10-3,TRBJ2-3,NA,NA,CAISEPADTITDTQYF,TGTGCCATCAGTGAGCCTGCGGACACCATCACAGATACGCAGTATTTT
TRBV29-1,TRBJ1-1,many,NA,CSARQGLNTEAFF,TGCAGCGCTCGGCAGGGATTGAACACTGAAGCTTTCTTT
TRBV5-1,TRBJ1-4,many,NA,CASSFVDPATNEKLFF,TGCGCCAGCAGCTTTGTGGATCCCGCAACTAATGAAAAACTGTTTTTT
TRBV12-5,TRBJ1-1,many,NA,CASGTAGKGEAFF,TGTGCTAGTGGTACCGCGGGTAAGGGCGAAGCTTTCTTT
TRBV25-1,TRBJ1-2,many,NA,CASSEFRHGYTF,TGTGCCAGCAGTGAATTCCGTCACGGCTACACCTTC
TRBV11-1,TRBJ1-6,NA,NA,CASSYGQNSPLHF,TGTGCCAGCAGCTACGGACAGAATTCACCCCTCCACTTT
TRBV10-3,TRBJ2-2,NA,NA,CAISAFTGELFF,TGTGCCATCAGTGCATTCACCGGGGAGCTGTTTTTT
TRBV28,TRBJ1-3,NA,NA,CASTRGASGNTIYF,TGTGCCAGCACCCGGGGGGCCTCTGGAAACACCATATATTTT
TRBV7-6,TRBJ1-2,many,TRBD1,CASSLGSGQGVNYGYTF,TGTGCCAGCAGCTTAGGATCGGGACAGGGAGTTAACTATGGCTACACCTTC
TRBV7-9,TRBJ2-1,many,NA,CASSPPNSGSYNEQFF,TGTGCCAGCAGCCCCCCTAACAGCGGCTCCTACAATGAGCAGTTCTTC
TRBV30,TRBJ1-1,many,TRBD1,CAWSSGGDTEAFF,TGTGCCTGGAGTTCAGGGGGTGACACTGAAGCTTTCTTT
TRBV5-1,TRBJ1-1,few,NA,CASSLAQGNTEAFF,TGCGCCAGCAGCTTGGCACAGGGGAACACTGAAGCTTTCTTT
TRBV27,TRBJ1-2,many,TRBD1,CASSPTHFRQGDYGYTF,TGTGCCAGCAGTCCGACACACTTTCGACAGGGCGACTATGGCTACACCTTC
TRBV24-1,TRBJ2-2,many,NA,CATSDLQGLAGELFF,TGTGCCACCAGTGATTTGCAGGGTTTAGCCGGGGAGCTGTTTTTT
TRBV4-1,TRBJ1-6,few,TRBD1,CASSQDSGQGQSFTLHF,TGCGCCAGCAGCCAAGATTCGGGACAGGGCCAATCATTCACCCTCCACTTT
TRBV12-3/TRBV12-4,TRBJ2-3,NA,NA,CASSLNEFTQYF,TGTGCCAGCAGTTTAAACGAGTTTACGCAGTATTTT
TRBV7-2,TRBJ2-3,NA,NA,CASSLAGDATDTQYF,TGTGCCAGCAGCTTAGCGGGGGATGCCACAGATACGCAGTATTTT
TRBV6-4,TRBJ1-5,few,TRBD1,CASSDSGTGGDQPQHF,TGTGCCAGCAGTGACTCTGGGACAGGGGGCGATCAGCCCCAGCATTTT
TRBV2,TRBJ2-7,few,TRBD1,CASRPTGDLSEQYF,TGTGCCAGCCGGCCGACAGGGGACCTCTCCGAGCAGTACTTC
TRBV4-1,TRBJ1-3,NA,NA,CASSQGTTSIYF,TGCGCCAGCAGCCAAGGGACCACATCCATATATTTT
TRBV6-6,TRBJ1-1,many,NA,CASRARTGNTEAFF,TGTGCCAGCAGAGCCCGAACAGGGAACACTGAAGCTTTCTTT
TRBV4-1,TRBJ1-2,many,NA,CASSQDRSRTYGYTF,TGCGCCAGCAGCCAAGACAGGTCGAGGACGTATGGCTACACCTTC
TRBV7-2,TRBJ1-3,many,NA,CASSLVRAGNTIYF,TGTGCCAGCAGCTTAGTGAGGGCTGGAAACACCATATATTTT
TRBV7-2,TRBJ2-5,few,TRBD2,CASSLVRFAGGRQETQYF,TGTGCCAGCAGCTTAGTCCGGTTCGCGGGGGGGCGACAAGAGACCCAGTACTTC
TRBV9,TRBJ1-2,many,NA,CASSPPGRNYGYTF,TGTGCCAGCAGCCCTCCAGGACGGAACTATGGCTACACCTTC
TRBV7-9,TRBJ1-5,many,NA,CASSSSGADNQPQHF,TGTGCCAGCAGCTCGTCGGGGGCGGACAATCAGCCCCAGCATTTT
TRBV29-1,TRBJ1-1,NA,NA,CSVEGTGNTEAFF,TGCAGCGTTGAAGGGACGGGGAACACTGAAGCTTTCTTT
TRBV7-9,TRBJ1-2,many,NA,CASSVTGPHHDYGYTF,TGTGCCAGCAGCGTAACCGGGCCCCATCACGACTATGGCTACACCTTC
TRBV24-1,TRBJ2-5,few,NA,CATGTERGTQYF,TGTGCCACCGGGACTGAAAGAGGGACCCAGTACTTC
TRBV10-1,TRBJ1-2,few,NA,CASSTGRIYGYTF,TGCGCCAGCAGTACAGGGAGGATCTATGGCTACACCTTC
TRBV27,TRBJ1-1,many,NA,CASRSLLNTEAFF,TGTGCCAGCAGATCTCTACTGAACACTGAAGCTTTCTTT
TRBV9,TRBJ1-1,NA,TRBD1,CASSARNRQGEAFF,TGTGCCAGCAGCGCACGAAATCGACAGGGTGAAGCTTTCTTT
TRBV28,TRBJ2-5,many,TRBD1,CASSPTRDRPYF,TGTGCCAGCAGCCCGACTCGGGACAGGCCGTACTTC